This T cell receptor beta chain was obtained from a study of cytomegalovirus exposure and HLA in healthy donors. Amplification used 60 Vbeta primers and 13 Jbeta primers. The method was immunoSEQ multiplex PCR; TCRdb's version includes in-frame clones alone and lacks a portion of them. The listing contains around 75,000 clones. The CDR3 spans 15 residues. Germline loops: CDR1 MDHEN, CDR2 SYDVKM. The V and J ends lost 4 bases and 7 bases respectively, with 16 bases between them. Regarding this clone: The antigen remains unidentified.

Each donor's status was that of a healthy bone marrow donor. Points from the study as a whole: In vitro testing confirmed a few CMV-associated chains as specific for CMV antigens. The authors enumerated over 150 TCR beta chains as linked to cytomegalovirus.

This receptor was identified in a man between 50 and 59 years old in good health and CMV-seropositive. The sample was PBMCs. The chain couples TRBV28 to TRBJ2-2; weak D call: TRBD1 (5 bases). The CDR3, as DNA: TGTGCCAGCAGTTCCCCCCAGGGTTCCAACGGGGAGCTGTTTTTT. It yields the protein CASSSPQGSNGELFF.